This T cell receptor (beta chain) is drawn from a study of cytomegalovirus exposure and HLA in healthy donors. Across the study: Within the Caucasian-associated ancestry cluster were 81% of the approximately 400 genotyped donors.

Per the germline V gene, CDR1 is SGHTA and CDR2 is FQGNSA. The CDR3 has 14 residues. Trimming took off 4 bases at V and 5 bases at J, with 14 bases between the two ends. Points on this clone: Its matching antigen is unknown.

Study-level findings and limits: The authors considered a cluster of highly shared sequence variants likely to be a sequencing artifact. A prior analysis recorded that most TCR beta V segments were productive about 87% or about 30% of the time.

Vbeta (60) and Jbeta (13) primers were used in the PCR. Some clones are missing from TCRdb's copy, which holds only in-frame ones; the method was immunoSEQ multiplex PCR. The data show tens of thousands of clones, 60% to 85% seen once. The clonotype originates from a woman aged 35 to 49 in good health and CMV-seropositive. The chain has TRBV7-2 and TRBJ1-1; TRBD1 might be the D (5 bases). What was sequenced was PBMCs. The CDR3 nucleotides are TGTGCCAGCAGCTGGGGGGATACCCGGACTGAAGCTTTCTTT. It is translated as CASSWGDTRTEAFF.